The sequence of this T cell receptor beta chain was determined in a study of blood T cell repertoires in COVID-19. Study-wide background: Acute-phase and convalescent COVID-19 samples originated in the United States, Italy and Spain. Nucleic acid was either cDNA or gDNA, and it came from T cells, B-cell-depleted T cells, or PBMCs.

CDR3 length: 15 residues. Germline V gene sequence: CDR1 MDHEN, CDR2 SYDVKM. Trimming at V came to 6 bases and at J to 6 bases, leaving 7 bases not matched to a gene. In the study's own analysis: Nucleated cell number was recorded as an estimate derived from reference gene primer amplification. Here immunoSEQ multiplex PCR was the method, and the copy in TCRdb shows in-frame clones only, minus some. The DNA gave D and trimming, while V, J and clone size come from that table. The table has under 140,000 clones, about 88% seen once. The receptor was isolated from a woman aged 50 to 60 with acute or convalescent COVID-19. The chain combines TRBV28 with TRBJ2-2; 10 nucleotides line up with TRBD1. The sample taken for sequencing was peripheral blood. The CDR3 DNA is TGTGCCAGCAGCGGTGGGGGACAGGGGCCCGGGGAGCTGTTTTTT. Translation: CASSGGGQGPGELFF.